The entry that follows covers one TCR beta chain sequence. Its antigen is not identified. These data belong to a study of T cells in localized non-small cell lung cancer. From germline, CDR1 is SQVTM and CDR2 ANQGSEA. There are 12 residues in the CDR3. The V gene end was trimmed by 7 bases and the J gene end by 3 bases; junction bases not matched to a gene: 5. Study-wide results and limits: A single tumor region was sequenced, leaving heterogeneity possible. Uninvolved adjacent lung showed higher T cell clonality than tumor. When the top 100 tumor clones were examined, a median around 58 of them also appeared in the adjacent lung, which was paired and uninvolved.

Generated by immunoSEQ multiplex PCR, the TCRdb table keeps only in-frame clones and is missing some. The sample records 3,000 to 4,500 clones, about 29% being singletons. The sample consisted of lung tumor tissue, taken before any cancer treatment. The clonotype was recovered from a male donor older than 55 with stage III lung adenocarcinoma. The J gene is TRBJ1-2, the V gene TRBV29-1; 7 bases fit TRBD1. CDR3 nucleotides: TGCAGCGCCGCCCAGGGGGACTATGGCTACACCTTC. Translation: CSAAQGDYGYTF.